A single sample is the source of the 30 T cell receptor beta chains below, sequenced in a study of T cells after yellow fever vaccination. TCRdb analysed the 5' RACE reads with MiXCR anew, one entry per CDR3 protein. The data hold some 340,000 distinct CDR3 sequences, with about 4% observed a single time. This specimen was PBMCs, taken 5 days after the yellow fever booster vaccination. Source of these receptors: a man younger than 35 who received the YFV17D yellow fever vaccine.

This clonotype has only a few counts. The chain recombines TRBV20-1 with TRBJ1-1, with D perhaps matching TRBD1 (6 bases). CDR1 is DFQATT, CDR2 SNEGSKA, per germline (reference sequence). The CDR3 is 13 amino acids. Trimming stripped 5 bases from V and 3 bases from J, with 13 bases between. CDR3 bases: TGCAGTGCTCTCCGGGACACTTACACTGAAGCTTTCTTT. It codes for CSALRDTYTEAFF.

Ten or more counts support this clonotype. In DNA form, the CDR3 reads TGCGCCAGCAGCTTGGCCGGGGGAAATGAGCAGTTCTTC. This sequence encodes CASSLAGGNEQFF. V is TRBV5-1 and J is TRBJ2-1; D perhaps matches TRBD2 (6 bases). CDR3 length equals 13 residues. V lost 0 bases to trimming and J lost 7 bases, with 8 bases between them. CDR1 and CDR2 (germline): SGHRS, YFSETQ. Full variable domain (remainder filled in from reference TRBV5-1 and TRBJ2-1): KAGVTQTPRYLIKTRGQQVTLSCSPISGHRSVSWYQQTPGQGLQFLFEYFSETQRNKGNFPGRFSGRQFSNSRSEMNVSTLELGDSALYLCASSLAGGNEQFFGPGTRLTVL.

This clonotype was seen more than once but under ten times. The chain combines TRBV20-1 with TRBJ2-3, with 14 bases fitting TRBD2. CDR1 is DFQATT, CDR2 SNEGSKA, per germline (reference sequence). V trimming: 5 bases; J trimming: 2 bases; junction bases outside the gene matches: 6. This CDR3 is built from 16 residues. CDR3 sequence (DNA): TGCAGTGCTTCCGGACTAGCGGGGGGCTACACAGATACGCAGTATTTT. It encodes CSASGLAGGYTDTQYF.

This clonotype was picked up many times. The V call is TRBV29-1, the J call TRBJ1-1, with TRBD1 as a possible D gene (5 bases). Germline V gene lookup returns CDR1 SQVTM and CDR2 ANQGSEA. Trimming left V 2 bases short and J 2 bases short, with 12 bases between. The CDR3 sequence is 14 residues long. CDR3 sequence (DNA): TGCAGCGTTGAATTACGGACACCTAACACTGAAGCTTTCTTT. This sequence encodes CSVELRTPNTEAFF.

This sequence joins TRBV29-1 and TRBJ1-2; 8 bases are shared with TRBD1. V was pared by 6 bases and J by 4 bases, with 7 bases of the junction left unmatched. CDR3 length equals 13 residues. Germline loops: CDR1 SQVTM, CDR2 ANQGSEA. CDR3 DNA: TGCAGCGTCGGACAGGGTGAGGGCTATGGCTACACCTTC. Its translation is CSVGQGEGYGYTF. Full variable domain (rest looked up from reference TRBV29-1 and TRBJ1-2): SAVISQKPSRDICQRGTSLTIQCQVDSQVTMMFWYRQQPGQSLTLIATANQGSEATYESGFVIDKFPISRPNLTFSTLTVSNMSPEDSSIYLCSVGQGEGYGYTFGSGTRLTVV.

This clonotype was recorded many times. The chain joins TRBV11-2 to TRBJ2-5; no reliable D call. The CDR3 has 18 residues. Trimming left V 1 base short and J 5 bases short, with 23 bases between. In germline, CDR1 is SGHAT, CDR2 FQNNGV. CDR3 loop: CASSLGKARKPLHETQYF. CDR3 nucleotide sequence: TGTGCCAGCAGCTTAGGAAAGGCGAGGAAGCCCCTCCACGAGACCCAGTACTTC.

The J gene is TRBJ1-4, the V gene TRBV12-3 or TRBV12-4, with 8 positions matching TRBD1. Trimming removed 5 bases from V and 5 bases from J; junction bases left unmatched: 4. CDR3 length: 14 residues. CDR3 protein: CASSTTGENEKLFF. CDR3 DNA: TGTGCCAGCAGTACGACAGGGGAGAATGAAAAACTGTTTTTT.

This clonotype has more than one count but fewer than ten. This chain connects TRBV20-1 to TRBJ2-3; D ambiguous. The V gene's germline CDR1 is DFQATT and CDR2 SNEGSKA (reference sequence). The CDR3 is 16 amino acids. Trimming took off 2 bases at V and 2 bases at J, with 17 bases between the two ends. DNA of the CDR3: TGCAGTGCTAGACCGTGGGCTGGACGGACCACAGATACGCAGTATTTT. This sequence encodes CSARPWAGRTTDTQYF.

This clonotype was found a few times. This chain connects TRBV3-1 to TRBJ2-3; TRBD2 aligns across 8 bases. The trim removed 2 bases at V and 2 bases at J, leaving 6 bases unmatched. The CDR3 length is 16 residues. The germline CDR1 and CDR2 sequences are LGHDT and YNNKEL (reference sequence). CDR3 sequence reads: CASSQSSGGVTDTQYF. The CDR3 DNA is TGTGCCAGCAGCCAATCCAGCGGGGGAGTCACAGATACGCAGTATTTT.

This clonotype showed up just a few times. The rearrangement uses TRBV12-3 or TRBV12-4 and TRBJ2-1, with D perhaps matching TRBD1 (5 bases). The ends were cut back, 2 bases at V and 7 bases at J, with 15 bases in the middle. The CDR3 covers 15 residues. CDR3 nucleotides: TGTGCCAGCAGTTTAAGGCAGGGTGTAAGGAATGAGCAGTTCTTC. This gives the protein CASSLRQGVRNEQFF.

This clonotype was detected ten times or more. This chain joins TRBV5-1 and TRBJ1-5, with D maybe TRBD1 (5 bases). Germline CDR1 SGHRS, CDR2 YFSETQ. The CDR3 length is 14 residues. The V end was cut by 3 bases, the J end by 5 bases, with 12 bases between. CDR3 loop: CASSSGDGYQPQHF. CDR3 bases: TGCGCCAGCAGCTCTGGGGACGGCTATCAGCCCCAGCATTTT. Complete variable domain (other parts from reference TRBV5-1 and TRBJ1-5): KAGVTQTPRYLIKTRGQQVTLSCSPISGHRSVSWYQQTPGQGLQFLFEYFSETQRNKGNFPGRFSGRQFSNSRSEMNVSTLELGDSALYLCASSSGDGYQPQHFGDGTRLSIL.

This clonotype has a count of ten or more. The chain joins TRBV4-3 to TRBJ2-1; D is perhaps TRBD1 (6 bases). The germline gives CDR1 LGHNA, CDR2 YSLEER. This CDR3 has 15 amino acids. The V and J ends lost 4 bases and 3 bases respectively, with 13 bases between them. This CDR3 reads CASSLLQGSYNEQFF. The CDR3 DNA is TGCGCCAGCAGCCTCCTACAGGGTAGCTACAATGAGCAGTTCTTC.

This clonotype showed up just a few times. The chain uses TRBV11-2 and TRBJ1-1; D is unclear. V was shortened by 2 bases and J by 6 bases, with 7 bases between the two germline ends. The CDR3 extends over 12 amino acids. Germline V lookup: CDR1 SGHAT, CDR2 FQNNGV. The CDR3 sequence is CASSLIGAEAFF. The CDR3 DNA follows: TGTGCCAGCAGCTTAATCGGGGCTGAAGCTTTCTTT.

The sample holds a few counts of this clonotype. V is TRBV5-1 and J is TRBJ2-3, with D unresolved. There are 14 residues in the CDR3. CDR1 is SGHRS, CDR2 YFSETQ, per germline. V shed 0 bases and J shed 6 bases, with 11 bases lying between them. The CDR3 nucleotides are TGCGCCAGCAGCTTGGCGCAGTCCAGGGATACGCAGTATTTT. It translates to CASSLAQSRDTQYF.

This clonotype was counted many times. The rearrangement joins TRBV27 to TRBJ1-6; the match to TRBD1 covers 8 bases. The CDR3 spans 14 residues. Germline CDR1 is MNHEY and CDR2 is SMNVEV (reference sequence). Trimming removed 2 bases from V and 7 bases from J; junction bases left unmatched: 1. The DNA of the CDR3 is TGTGCCAGCAGTTTAGGGACAGGAAATTCACCCCTCCACTTT. This translates into CASSLGTGNSPLHF.

Only a few counts were recorded for this clonotype. CDR3 bases: TGCGCCAGCAAAGGAGGGGGTACGGATACGCAGTATTTT. It yields the protein CASKGGGTDTQYF. V and J are TRBV10-1 and TRBJ2-3, with D perhaps being TRBD1 or TRBD2 (6 bases each). The CDR3 sequence is 13 residues long. Trimming stripped 7 bases from V and 6 bases from J, with 14 bases between. The V gene's germline CDR1 is WNHNN and CDR2 SYGVQD (reference sequence).

CDR3 in amino acids: CASSLDSHRMNYGYTF. Here the CDR3 DNA reads TGTGCCAGCAGCTTAGATTCCCACAGGATGAACTATGGCTACACCTTC. The chain employs TRBV7-6 and TRBJ1-2; a possible D gene is TRBD1 (5 bases). Germline lookup yields CDR1 SGHVS and CDR2 FNYEAQ. The CDR3 has 16 residues. The V gene lost 1 base and the J gene lost 2 bases, with 14 bases spanning the gap.

The chain joins TRBV4-2 to TRBJ2-3; TRBD2 matches 8 bases. Per the germline V gene, CDR1 is LGHNA and CDR2 is YNFKEQ. This CDR3 has 16 residues. The trim removed 4 bases at V and 2 bases at J, leaving 8 bases unmatched. CDR3: CASSRRRTSPTDTQYF. As DNA, the CDR3 is TGTGCCAGCAGCCGACGGAGGACTAGCCCCACAGATACGCAGTATTTT.

V is TRBV20-1 and J is TRBJ2-1; TRBD2 matches at 9 bases. CDR3 length equals 14 residues. Looked up from germline, CDR1 is DFQATT and CDR2 is SNEGSKA (reference sequence). The V and J ends lost 6 bases and 4 bases, in that order; junction bases with no gene match: 7. CDR3 amino acids: CSAFGLAGYNEQFF. In DNA form, the CDR3 reads TGCAGTGCCTTCGGGCTAGCGGGGTACAATGAGCAGTTCTTC.

This clonotype has more than one count but fewer than ten. This chain links TRBV6-2 or TRBV6-3 with TRBJ2-3, with 7 bases aligning to TRBD2. Trimming cost V 4 bases and J 7 bases; bases outside gene matches: 14. Germline-derived CDR1 and CDR2 are MNHEY and SVGEGT. The CDR3 covers 16 residues. This CDR3 reads CASSSGSSGGGNTQYF. CDR3 bases: TGTGCCAGCAGTTCAGGATCTAGCGGCGGGGGTAATACGCAGTATTTT.

Ten or more counts support this clonotype. The chain uses TRBV6-2 or TRBV6-3 and TRBJ2-1; 9 bases fit TRBD2. There are 16 residues in the CDR3. V shed 1 base and J 7 bases; nucleotides not matched to a gene: 8. Germline CDR1 MNHEY, CDR2 SVGEGT. The CDR3 DNA is TGTGCCAGCAGTTACTACGCGGGGGGGTCGCGGAATGAGCAGTTCTTC. Amino acid sequence: CASSYYAGGSRNEQFF.

This clonotype has just a few counts. The chain's CDR3 is CASSLGGFRGGHTGELFF. The DNA of the CDR3 is TGTGCCAGCAGCTTAGGGGGATTCCGAGGGGGCCACACCGGGGAGCTGTTTTTT. This sequence joins TRBV11-3 and TRBJ2-2, with TRBD1 identical over 7 bases. The CDR3 has 18 residues. Germline V CDR1 and CDR2: SGHNT, YENEEA. V shed 1 base and J 3 bases; nucleotides not matched to a gene: 11.

This clonotype showed up just a few times. The V and J genes are TRBV6-5 and TRBJ1-1; no reliable D call. The CDR3 has 14 amino acids. V lost 6 bases and J 1 base, leaving 12 bases between the germline ends. CDR1 MNHEY and CDR2 SVGAGI come from the germline V gene. The DNA of the CDR3 is TGTGCCAGCAGCCGAAACGGGCCGAACACTGAAGCTTTCTTT. This translates into CASSRNGPNTEAFF.

This clonotype appeared a few times. The chain couples TRBV18 to TRBJ1-1, with D possibly being TRBD1 (6 bases). Germline CDR1 is KGHSH and CDR2 is LQKENI. V was pared by 6 bases and J by 2 bases, with 13 bases between. This CDR3 has 14 residues. The CDR3 DNA reads as TGTGCCAGCTCCGGTGGACAGACAAACACTGAAGCTTTCTTT. Translated: CASSGGQTNTEAFF. Drawing the rest from reference TRBV18 and TRBJ1-1, the complete variable domain is NAGVMQNPRHLVRRRGQEARLRCSPMKGHSHVYWYRQLPEEGLKFMVYLQKENIIDESGMPKERFSAEFPKEGPSILRIQQVVRGDSAAYFCASSGGQTNTEAFFGQGTRLTVV.

This clonotype was counted a few times. CDR3 DNA sequence: TGTGCCACCAGCAGAGGGGGGGATACTTCTGGAAACACCATATATTTT. It specifies CATSRGGDTSGNTIYF. The chain couples TRBV15 to TRBJ1-3; possibly TRBD1 for D (5 bases). This CDR3 is 16 amino acids long. V dropped 1 base and J dropped 1 base, with 11 bases sitting between them. CDR1 and CDR2 (germline): LNHNV, YYDKDF (reference sequence).

This clonotype was detected only a few times. The chain joins TRBV6-6 to TRBJ1-1, with D uncertain. The germline V gene encodes CDR1 MNHNY and CDR2 SVGAGI (reference sequence). V was trimmed by 5 bases and J by 3 bases, leaving 16 bases between them. This CDR3 is 15 amino acids long. The CDR3 is CASSQIPLLDTEAFF. CDR3 sequence (DNA): TGTGCCAGCAGTCAGATACCCCTCCTGGACACTGAAGCTTTCTTT.

This clonotype was detected ten times or more. The rearrangement uses TRBV18 and TRBJ2-5; D gene ambiguous. Trimming stripped 3 bases from V and 5 bases from J, with 13 bases between. The CDR3 sequence is 14 residues long. Germline CDR1 and CDR2: KGHSH and LQKENI. CDR3 region: CASSPPAPSETQYF. The CDR3 DNA follows: TGTGCCAGCTCACCTCCGGCCCCATCCGAGACCCAGTACTTC.

V usage is TRBV2 and J usage is TRBJ1-3; D ambiguous. V lost 7 bases, J lost 0 bases, and 13 bases lay in between. The CDR3 extends over 15 amino acids. Germline CDR1 reads SNHLY; CDR2 reads FYNNEI. CDR3 in DNA: TGTGCCAGCACCGAACACCCAATCTCTGGAAACACCATATATTTT. Its protein is CASTEHPISGNTIYF.

This clonotype was seen more than once but under ten times. The CDR3 DNA sequence: TGTGCCAGCAGCCTCCGGGACAGCGTCTTAGGCTACACCTTC. Its protein is CASSLRDSVLGYTF. The chain links TRBV12-3 or TRBV12-4 to TRBJ1-2; 7 bases match TRBD1. Trimming removed 6 bases from V and 8 bases from J; junction bases left unmatched: 12. CDR3 length: 14 residues.

This clonotype was counted at least ten times. The chain combines TRBV9 with TRBJ1-2, with D unresolved. The germline V gene encodes CDR1 SGDLS and CDR2 YYNGEE. This CDR3 comprises 10 residues. Between the trimmed V and J ends, which lost 3 bases and 4 bases, there was a span of 1 base. DNA of the CDR3: TGTGCCAGCAGCGGCTATGGCTACACCTTC. It specifies CASSGYGYTF. Complete variable domain (other parts from reference TRBV9 and TRBJ1-2): DSGVTQTPKHLITATGQRVTLRCSPRSGDLSVYWYQQSLDQGLQFLIQYYNGEERAKGNILERFSAQQFPDLHSELNLSSLELGDSALYFCASSGYGYTFGSGTRLTVV.